This T cell receptor (beta chain) comes out of a study of regulatory T cells in long-lasting Graves disease. The time point was: newly diagnosed GD, antithyroid drugs for less than 3 months. The TCR library used RNA extracted from PBMCs. CDR3 length equals 12 residues. In germline, CDR1 is MNHNS, CDR2 SASEGT. Investigators prepared the TCR beta libraries by applying iRepertoire HTBI primers and Arm-PCR of CDR3 regions. In the authors' methods: Samples collectively showed around 56 TRBV and 14 TRBJ segments. TCRdb fed the multiplex PCR reads into MiXCR, producing one record per CDR3 protein. The V and J calls, along with clone size, are taken from TCRdb and not from the paper's own processing. The sample includes some 240,000 distinct CDR3 sequences, around 20% of them seen just once. Whole-study results and caveats: Those with persistent disease had in common more public clonotypes (about 2,700) than new patients (roughly 1,000).

This clonotype was found many times. Its specificity is not known. Germline and junction disagree at one end, which may indicate a read error. These same data were also listed under a study on T cells in Graves' hyperthyroidism and ophthalmopathy. Turning to that study: Among clonotypes expanded in thyroid above 0.001, most were also found in blood.

Sequencing was performed on peripheral blood mononuclear cells (PBMCs), taken at new diagnosis, from a patient treated with antithyroid drugs. V gene TRBV6-1 combines with J gene TRBJ1-1; D might be TRBD1 (5 bases). This sequence was found in a woman aged 25 to 39 with Graves disease. CDR3: CASSKAGGEAFF. The CDR3 DNA sequence: TGTGCCAGCAGTAAAGCGGGGGGTGAAGCTTTCTTT.